One sample yielded the 21 T cell receptor beta chains listed below, sequenced in a study of OX40 agonist ivuxolimab in advanced cancers. Sequenced by immunoSEQ multiplex PCR; TCRdb stores in-frame clones only, minus some. This table holds about 69,000 clones, 85% to 90% found once. Sequences were derived from CD4+ or CD8+ T cells sorted from blood, sampled in a trial of the OX40 agonist ivuxolimab. Every receptor here comes from an adult with an advanced solid tumor such as melanoma, head and neck, liver or kidney cancer.

The rearrangement joins TRBV19 to TRBJ2-5, with unresolved D. There are 14 residues in the CDR3. Trimming took off 3 bases at V and 4 bases at J, with 12 bases between the two ends. In germline, CDR1 is LNHDA, CDR2 SQIVND (reference sequence). CDR3 in amino acids: CASSIGSLGETQYF. CDR3 nucleotide sequence: TGTGCCAGTAGTATCGGGTCACTTGGAGAGACCCAGTACTTC.

This clone was detected only once. The chain joins TRBV18 to TRBJ2-7; no reliable D call. CDR1 and CDR2 from the germline V gene are KGHSH and LQKENI. This CDR3 is 15 amino acids long. Trimming cost V 3 bases and J 3 bases, with 15 bases left between them. DNA of the CDR3: TGTGCCAGCTCACCCCCGGGCACACCGGGCTACGAGCAGTACTTC. Protein product: CASSPPGTPGYEQYF. The full variable domain, completed using reference TRBV18 and TRBJ2-7, is NAGVMQNPRHLVRRRGQEARLRCSPMKGHSHVYWYRQLPEEGLKFMVYLQKENIIDESGMPKERFSAEFPKEGPSILRIQQVVRGDSAAYFCASSPPGTPGYEQYFGPGTRLTVT.

V usage is TRBV4-2 and J usage is TRBJ1-4; TRBD1 aligns across 7 bases. The CDR3 is 16 residues long. The J segment lost 6 bases and the V segment lost 1 base, leaving 8 bases of the junction unmatched. Germline CDR1 reads LGHNA; CDR2 reads YNFKEQ. The CDR3 coding sequence is TGTGCCAGCAGCCAAGCCAGGGGGGGCGTTGATGAAAAACTGTTTTTT. It is translated as CASSQARGGVDEKLFF.

The CDR3 spells CASSVLQRGTEAFF. CDR3 sequence (DNA): TGTGCCAGCAGCGTATTACAGAGGGGCACTGAAGCTTTCTTT. This chain connects TRBV9 to TRBJ1-1; D is perhaps TRBD1 (5 bases). The V gene's germline CDR1 is SGDLS and CDR2 YYNGEE. The CDR3 consists of 14 residues. V shed 1 base and J shed 4 bases, with 11 bases lying between them.

V usage is TRBV28 and J usage is TRBJ2-1, with a weak D call TRBD2 (5 bases). The germline V gene has CDR1 MDHEN and CDR2 SYDVKM. This CDR3 spans 11 amino acids. Trimming took off 10 bases at V and 5 bases at J, with 9 bases between the two ends. This CDR3 reads CATDGNNEQFF. The CDR3 DNA is TGTGCCACCGACGGGAACAATGAGCAGTTCTTC.

The V call is TRBV27, the J call TRBJ2-1; D is unclear. CDR1 is MNHEY, CDR2 SMNVEV, per germline (reference sequence). V was pared by 3 bases and J by 1 base, with 10 bases between. This CDR3 region has 15 residues. The CDR3 DNA follows: TGTGCCAGCAGTTTGGTGAAGAATTCCTACAATGAGCAGTTCTTC. Its translation: CASSLVKNSYNEQFF.

The chain combines TRBV18 with TRBJ2-1; D not certain. The V gene's germline CDR1 is KGHSH and CDR2 LQKENI. V shed 0 bases and J shed 10 bases, with 10 bases lying between them. The CDR3 runs to 13 residues. CDR3 nucleotides: TGTGCCAGCTCACCACCGAACTACGACGAGCAGTTCTTC. This encodes CASSPPNYDEQFF.

The genes are TRBV2 and TRBJ1-3, with D unclear. Trimming left V 6 bases short and J 0 bases short, with 6 bases between. CDR3 length: 13 amino acids. From germline, CDR1 is SNHLY and CDR2 FYNNEI. In DNA form, the CDR3 reads TGTGCCAGCAGATCTGACTCTGGAAACACCATATATTTT. Residues: CASRSDSGNTIYF.

CDR3: CATLDTGYNEQFF. In nucleotides, the CDR3 is TGTGCCACCTTGGACACGGGCTACAATGAGCAGTTCTTC. The chain carries TRBV15 and TRBJ2-1; TRBD1 is a possible D gene (5 bases). Trimming pared 8 bases from V and 3 bases from J, leaving 11 bases between. Germline-derived CDR1 and CDR2 are LNHNV and YYDKDF (reference sequence). CDR3 length: 13 residues.

The V and J genes are TRBV27 and TRBJ1-1; 8 bases map to TRBD1. CDR3 length equals 16 residues. Germline V gene lookup returns CDR1 MNHEY and CDR2 SMNVEV (reference sequence). Trimming took 8 bases from V and 0 from J; bases not matched to a gene: 11. The DNA of the CDR3 is TGTGCCAGCCGAGACGGGACAGGCCTCATGAACACTGAAGCTTTCTTT. Protein sequence: CASRDGTGLMNTEAFF.

V is TRBV30 and J is TRBJ2-3; D unclear. V was clipped by 0 bases and J by 5 bases, with 6 bases between them. CDR3 size: 12 residues. CDR1 is GTSNPN and CDR2 is SVGIG in the germline V gene (reference sequence). Here the CDR3 reads CAWSVIKDTQYF. The CDR3 DNA is TGTGCCTGGAGTGTAATTAAAGATACGCAGTATTTT.

This clone was recorded once. The rearrangement uses TRBV28 and TRBJ2-7, with 10 bases lining up with TRBD2. CDR3 length equals 15 residues. Per germline, CDR1 MDHEN and CDR2 SYDVKM. J lost 3 bases, V lost 4 bases, and 6 bases had no gene match. As DNA, the CDR3 is TGTGCCAGCAGTTCGAGGCTAGCGGGAGTCTACGAGCAGTACTTC. Translating it yields CASSSRLAGVYEQYF.

This clone showed up just once. The V call is TRBV19, the J call TRBJ2-2; 8 nucleotides align to TRBD1. Germline V gives CDR1 LNHDA, CDR2 SQIVND (reference sequence). The CDR3 spans 14 residues. The V segment lost 4 bases and the J segment 4 bases; nucleotides outside the gene matches: 2. The CDR3: CASSRDRGTGELFF. The CDR3, as DNA: TGTGCCAGTAGTAGAGACAGGGGCACCGGGGAGCTGTTTTTT.

The chain combines TRBV4-1 with TRBJ2-7, with 11 nucleotides matching TRBD2. CDR3 length equals 16 residues. Germline V gene lookup returns CDR1 MGHRA and CDR2 YSYEKL. Unmatched junction bases numbered 9, after V lost 2 bases and J lost 6 bases. The CDR3 is CASSQQPTSGSFEQYF. Here the CDR3 DNA reads TGCGCCAGCAGCCAACAACCTACTAGCGGGAGTTTCGAGCAGTACTTC.

This sequence joins TRBV27 and TRBJ2-1, with 7 bases matching TRBD1. The CDR3 is made up of 14 amino acids. CDR1 is MNHEY, CDR2 SMNVEV, per germline (reference sequence). With 5 bases clipped from V and 2 bases from J, the junction kept 3 bases outside the gene matches. The CDR3 reads CASSRGRTYNEQFF. CDR3 nucleotides: TGTGCCAGCAGTAGGGGGCGGACCTACAATGAGCAGTTCTTC.

CDR3 protein: CASSLESTGELFF. In DNA form, the CDR3 reads TGTGCCAGCAGCTTGGAATCCACCGGGGAGCTGTTTTTT. The chain uses TRBV11-2 and TRBJ2-2; D not resolved. Germline loops: CDR1 SGHAT, CDR2 FQNNGV. The CDR3 extends over 13 amino acids. V was pared by 3 bases and J by 4 bases, with 6 bases between.

The J gene is TRBJ2-5, the V gene TRBV4-2; 9 positions agree with TRBD1. The tail of the sequence fits TRBJ2-7 better, so the J call may be wrong. This CDR3 region has 19 residues. Looked up from germline, CDR1 is LGHNA and CDR2 is YNFKEQ. The DNA of the CDR3 is TGTGCCAGCAGCCAATCGAACCTCCCGGGACAGGGATTCTCCTACGAGCAGTACTTC. It yields the protein CASSQSNLPGQGFSYEQYF.

The rearrangement links TRBV7-2 to TRBJ1-3, with D hard to call. CDR3 size: 13 residues. Trimming shortened V by 8 bases and J by 0 bases, and 8 bases separated the two germline ends. CDR1 and CDR2 (germline): SGHTA, FQGNSA. The CDR3 DNA reads TGTGCCAGCGTTCAAGACTCTGGAAACACCATATATTTT. Protein product: CASVQDSGNTIYF.

This rearrangement joins TRBV12-5 to TRBJ2-1; 8 bases match TRBD2. The CDR3 length is 14 residues. CDR1 and CDR2 from the germline V gene are LGHNT and FRNRAP. V was pared by 5 bases and J by 7 bases, with 7 bases of the junction left unmatched. CDR3 sequence: CASGPSGSGNEQFF. Here the CDR3 DNA reads TGTGCTAGTGGTCCGAGCGGGAGTGGTAATGAGCAGTTCTTC.

The CDR3 here is CASRQGNYGYTF. The CDR3 DNA sequence: TGTGCCAGCAGACAGGGAAACTATGGCTACACCTTC. The rearrangement links TRBV6-5 to TRBJ1-2; D may be TRBD1 (6 bases). The CDR3 has 12 amino acids. From germline, CDR1 is MNHEY and CDR2 SVGAGI. The germline V and J ends were trimmed by 6 bases and 2 bases, with 7 bases remaining between them.

The J gene is TRBJ2-3, the V gene TRBV19; 7 bases are shared with TRBD2. The germline V gene has CDR1 LNHDA and CDR2 SQIVND (reference sequence). V lost 1 base, J lost 4 bases, and 11 bases stayed unmatched. The CDR3 totals 17 residues. The CDR3 DNA follows: TGTGCCAGTAGTATAGTCCGGGCGGGAGCCTACCCAGATACGCAGTATTTT. Its translation: CASSIVRAGAYPDTQYF.